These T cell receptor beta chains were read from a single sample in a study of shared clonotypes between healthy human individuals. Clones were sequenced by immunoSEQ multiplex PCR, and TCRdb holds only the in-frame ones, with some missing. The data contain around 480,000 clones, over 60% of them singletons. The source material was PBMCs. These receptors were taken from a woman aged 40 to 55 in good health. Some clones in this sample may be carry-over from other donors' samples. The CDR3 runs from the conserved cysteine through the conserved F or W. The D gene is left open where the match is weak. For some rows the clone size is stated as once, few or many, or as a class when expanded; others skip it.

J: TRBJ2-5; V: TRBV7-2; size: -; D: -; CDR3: CASSFGGRRGQETQYF; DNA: TGTGCCAGCAGCTTTGGAGGCAGGAGGGGCCAAGAGACCCAGTACTTC
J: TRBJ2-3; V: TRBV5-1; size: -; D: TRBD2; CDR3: CASSARTSGASTDTQYF; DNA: TGCGCCAGCAGCGCCAGGACTAGCGGGGCTAGCACAGATACGCAGTATTTT
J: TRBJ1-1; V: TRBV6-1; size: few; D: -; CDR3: CASIGFGELTFF; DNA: TGTGCCAGCATAGGATTTGGAGAGCTTACTTTCTTT
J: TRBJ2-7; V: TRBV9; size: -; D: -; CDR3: CASSVGPGEVYEQYF; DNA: TGTGCCAGCAGCGTAGGCCCGGGAGAGGTCTACGAGCAGTACTTC
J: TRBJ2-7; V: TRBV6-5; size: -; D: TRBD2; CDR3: CASSRSGTSAYEQYF; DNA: TGTGCCAGCAGTCGATCCGGGACTAGCGCTTACGAGCAGTACTTC
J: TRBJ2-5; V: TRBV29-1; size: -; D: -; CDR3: CSVEGGRETQYF; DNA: TGCAGCGTTGAAGGGGGGCGGGAGACCCAGTACTTC
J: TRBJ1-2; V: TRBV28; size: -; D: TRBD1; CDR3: CASSKTYRGRSLNYGYTF; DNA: TGTGCCAGCAGTAAAACCTACAGGGGTCGCTCTCTTAACTATGGCTACACCTTC
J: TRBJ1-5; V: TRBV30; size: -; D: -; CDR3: CAWSVNRDQPQHF; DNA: TGTGCCTGGAGTGTAAACAGGGATCAGCCCCAGCATTTT
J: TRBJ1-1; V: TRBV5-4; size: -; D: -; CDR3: CASSLDRNTEAFF; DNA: TGTGCCAGCAGCTTGGATCGGAACACTGAAGCTTTCTTT
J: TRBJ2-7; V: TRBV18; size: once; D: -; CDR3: CASSQGSPYEQYF; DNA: TGTGCCAGCTCACAGGGTTCGCCCTACGAGCAGTACTTC
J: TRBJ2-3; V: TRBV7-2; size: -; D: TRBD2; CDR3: CASSSGTSRPLGTDTQYF; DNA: TGTGCCAGCAGCTCCGGGACTAGTCGCCCCTTGGGCACAGATACGCAGTATTTT
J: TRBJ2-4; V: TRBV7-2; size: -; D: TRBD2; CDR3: CASSLRTSGGDIQYF; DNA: TGTGCCAGCAGCTTGAGGACTAGCGGGGGGGACATTCAGTACTTC
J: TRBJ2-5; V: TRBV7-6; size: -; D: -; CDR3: CASSYRQQETQYF; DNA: TGTGCCAGCAGCTATAGACAGCAAGAGACCCAGTACTTC
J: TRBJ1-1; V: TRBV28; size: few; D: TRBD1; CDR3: CASSLGQMNTEAFF; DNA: TGTGCCAGCAGCTTGGGACAGATGAACACTGAAGCTTTCTTT
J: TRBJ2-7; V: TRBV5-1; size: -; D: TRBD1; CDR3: CASSLAQGASYEQYF; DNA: TGCGCCAGCAGCTTGGCACAGGGGGCATCCTACGAGCAGTACTTC
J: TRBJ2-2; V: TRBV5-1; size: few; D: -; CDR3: CASSLKLAPNTGELFF; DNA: TGCGCCAGCAGCTTGAAACTAGCTCCGAACACCGGGGAGCTGTTTTTT
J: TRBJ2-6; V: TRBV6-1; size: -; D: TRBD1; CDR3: CASREQGGGANVLTF; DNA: TGTGCCAGCAGGGAACAGGGGGGTGGGGCCAACGTCCTGACTTTC
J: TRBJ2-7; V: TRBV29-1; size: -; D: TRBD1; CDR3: CSVRPRDSSYEQYF; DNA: TGCAGCGTAAGACCCCGGGACAGCTCCTACGAGCAGTACTTC
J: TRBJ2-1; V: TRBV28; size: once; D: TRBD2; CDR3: CASSARTSGRYEQFF; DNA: TGTGCCAGCAGTGCCAGGACTAGCGGGAGGTATGAGCAGTTCTTC
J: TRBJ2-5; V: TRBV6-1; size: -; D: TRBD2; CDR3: CASSEALAGGVETQYF; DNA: TGTGCCAGCAGTGAAGCCCTAGCGGGAGGGGTGGAGACCCAGTACTTC
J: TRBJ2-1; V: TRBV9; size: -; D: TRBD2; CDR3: CASSPPSGSEFNEQFF; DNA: TGTGCCAGCAGCCCCCCGAGCGGGAGCGAGTTTAATGAGCAGTTCTTC
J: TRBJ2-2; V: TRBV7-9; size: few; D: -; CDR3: CASRGNGTNTGELFF; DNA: TGTGCCAGCAGGGGAAACGGGACGAACACCGGGGAGCTGTTTTTT
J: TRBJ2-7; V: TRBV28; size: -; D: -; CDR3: CASAGFGAYEQYF; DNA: TGTGCCAGCGCGGGCTTTGGAGCCTACGAGCAGTACTTC